These 21 T cell receptor beta chains share one sample of origin, sequenced in a study of blood T cell repertoires in COVID-19. Produced via immunoSEQ multiplex PCR; TCRdb's table is partial and in-frame only. Altogether 120,000 to 150,000 clones are present, about 85% being singletons, with the ten largest covering 35% to 40%. Sequencing used peripheral blood. All receptors derive from a human donor in a cohort sampled during active COVID-19.

The J gene is TRBJ2-7, the V gene TRBV5-6; TRBD2 agrees at 11 bases. The J segment lost 2 bases and the V segment lost 3 bases, leaving 1 base of the junction unmatched. CDR1 and CDR2 from the germline V gene are SGHDT and YYEEEE. This CDR3 spans 14 amino acids. The CDR3 reads CASSYSGGAYEQYF. CDR3 nucleotide sequence: TGTGCCAGCAGCTATAGCGGGGGGGCCTACGAGCAGTACTTC.

The rearrangement joins TRBV28 to TRBJ2-3; weak D call: TRBD1 (6 bases). Germline V CDR1 and CDR2: MDHEN, SYDVKM. V was clipped by 5 bases and J by 1 base, with 19 bases between them. This CDR3 spans 17 amino acids. CDR3 sequence (DNA): TGTGCCAGCAGTCAATCTGACCTCCCAGGGGGCACAGATACGCAGTATTTT. Its protein product is CASSQSDLPGGTDTQYF.

V gene TRBV9 combines with J gene TRBJ1-4, with 7 bases matching TRBD1. The CDR3 spans 15 residues. V shed 0 bases and J 6 bases; nucleotides not matched to a gene: 5. Per the germline V gene, CDR1 is SGDLS and CDR2 is YYNGEE. The CDR3 spells CASSVGTGDYEKLFF. The CDR3 DNA follows: TGTGCCAGCAGCGTAGGAACAGGGGACTATGAAAAACTGTTTTTT.

A single count supports this clone. The V and J genes are TRBV5-1 and TRBJ2-7, with 7 bases fitting TRBD2. With V trimmed by 4 bases and J by 3 bases, 4 bases remained unmatched. The CDR3 contains 13 residues. Per germline, CDR1 SGHRS and CDR2 YFSETQ. CDR3 amino acids: CASSRDYGYEQYF. The CDR3 DNA reads TGCGCCAGCAGCCGGGACTACGGCTACGAGCAGTACTTC.

This clone has at least ten counts. J is TRBJ2-5 and V is TRBV27; D remains unclear. Germline CDR1 is MNHEY and CDR2 is SMNVEV (reference sequence). This CDR3 has 13 residues. V lost 2 bases to trimming and J lost 7 bases, with 11 bases between them. CDR3 in amino acids: CASSLEGRGTQYF. CDR3 DNA sequence: TGTGCCAGCAGTTTAGAAGGTCGCGGGACCCAGTACTTC.

Points on this clone: An end of the junction differs from the germline gene, which may be a read error. The CDR3 DNA reads TGTGCCACCAGCAGAGATCACAGTACGGGGAGCGCCTTC. Its protein is CATSRDHSTGSAF. This chain links TRBV15 with TRBJ1-2; D gene unclear. Germline-derived CDR1 and CDR2 are LNHNV and YYDKDF (reference sequence). The CDR3 consists of 13 residues.

This clone was seen more than once but under ten times. The V gene is TRBV19, the J gene TRBJ1-6; D is possibly TRBD1 (5 bases). The CDR3 runs to 13 residues. Germline CDR1 and CDR2: LNHDA and SQIVND (reference sequence). Trimming stripped 4 bases from V and 8 bases from J, with 9 bases between. Written as DNA, the CDR3 is TGTGCCAGTAGTAGGGGGGGGTATTCACCCCTCCACTTT. Translating it yields CASSRGGYSPLHF.

This clone has a handful of counts. This rearrangement joins TRBV21-1 to TRBJ1-5. TRBV21-1 represents a pseudogene. This CDR3 is built from 18 residues. Here the CDR3 reads CASSKRSGEGNSNQPQHF. In nucleotides, the CDR3 is TGTGCCAGCAGCAAACGGTCGGGGGAAGGTAATAGCAATCAGCCCCAGCATTTT.

This chain uses TRBV18 with TRBJ2-2; TRBD1 might be the D (6 bases). CDR1 and CDR2 (germline): KGHSH, LQKENI. The CDR3 extends over 15 amino acids. The V gene lost 6 bases and the J gene lost 0 bases, with 11 bases spanning the gap. The CDR3 bases are TGTGCCAGCTCGCTCGGACAGCCGAACACCGGGGAGCTGTTTTTT. Its protein is CASSLGQPNTGELFF.

The chain is built from TRBV10-3 and TRBJ2-2; TRBD2 agrees at 12 bases. There are 18 residues in the CDR3. The germline gives CDR1 ENHRY, CDR2 SYGVKD. Trimming at V came to 6 bases and at J to 2 bases, leaving 10 bases not matched to a gene. Written as DNA, the CDR3 is TGTGCCATCAGCGAGCGCGGACTAGCGGGGACTAACACCGGGGAGCTGTTTTTT. Protein sequence: CAISERGLAGTNTGELFF.

The CDR3 sequence is CASYYGGAETDTQYF. CDR3 nucleotide sequence: TGTGCCAGCTATTACGGGGGGGCCGAAACAGATACGCAGTATTTT. The V gene is TRBV2, the J gene TRBJ2-3; 8 bases map to TRBD2. The CDR3 has 15 residues. Germline trimming cut 8 bases from V and 3 bases from J; bases unmatched to any gene: 10. CDR1 and CDR2 (germline): SNHLY, FYNNEI.

V gene TRBV24-1 combines with J gene TRBJ2-7; 7 bases are shared with TRBD2. J gave up 3 bases and V 9 bases, and 4 bases lay outside the gene matches. Germline V gives CDR1 KGHDR, CDR2 SFDVKD. The CDR3 is made up of 12 amino acids. CDR3 loop: CATPGLHYEQYF. The CDR3 nucleotides read TGTGCCACCCCGGGACTACACTACGAGCAGTACTTC.

The V gene is TRBV7-2, the J gene TRBJ1-2, with unresolved D. The CDR3 has 14 residues. Trimming cost V 2 bases and J 8 bases, with 15 bases left between them. The germline V gene encodes CDR1 SGHTA and CDR2 FQGNSA. The CDR3 sequence is CASSLPRGIEGYTF. The CDR3 region has the DNA TGTGCCAGCAGCTTACCCCGGGGTATTGAGGGCTACACCTTC. Full variable domain (remainder filled in from reference TRBV7-2 and TRBJ1-2): GAGVSQSPSNKVTEKGKDVELRCDPISGHTALYWYRQSLGQGLEFLIYFQGNSAPDKSGLPSDRFSAERTGGSVSTLTIQRTQQEDSAVYLCASSLPRGIEGYTFGSGTRLTVV.

The chain couples TRBV2 to TRBJ1-2; D is possibly TRBD1 (5 bases). The CDR3 has 15 amino acids. CDR1 is SNHLY, CDR2 FYNNEI, per germline. Trimming shortened V by 6 bases and J by 0 bases, and 14 bases separated the two germline ends. The chain's CDR3 is CASSLDSKANYGYTF. The CDR3 nucleotides are TGTGCCAGCAGCCTTGACAGCAAAGCTAACTATGGCTACACCTTC.

This clone was picked up a small number of times. The V and J genes are TRBV3-1 (or the pseudogene TRBV3-2) and TRBJ1-1; D possibly corresponds to TRBD1 (6 bases). CDR1 is LGHDT and CDR2 is YNNKEL in the germline V gene (reference sequence). The CDR3 has 14 amino acids. V was clipped by 5 bases and J by 6 bases, with 16 bases between them. In DNA form, the CDR3 reads TGTGCCAGCAGCTCCACCTCAGGGGACGCTGAAGCTTTCTTT. Translated: CASSSTSGDAEAFF.

J is TRBJ2-2 and V is TRBV7-9; no clear D. CDR3 size: 12 residues. V lost 3 bases and J lost 8, with 7 bases in between. Germline V gene sequence: CDR1 SEHNR, CDR2 FQNEAQ (reference sequence). DNA for the CDR3: TGTGCCAGCAGCTTTCAGGCAGGGGAGCTGTTTTTT. It yields the protein CASSFQAGELFF.

The CDR3, as DNA: TGTGCCAGTAGTATAGGGCCGGGGTATGGCTACACCTTC. This encodes CASSIGPGYGYTF. The V and J genes are TRBV19 and TRBJ1-2; D is ambiguous. With 1 base removed from V and 5 bases from J, the gap between germline ends came to 8 bases. Germline loops: CDR1 LNHDA, CDR2 SQIVND (reference sequence). CDR3 length equals 13 residues.

J is TRBJ1-5 and V is TRBV18, with 7 bases lining up with TRBD1. Per the germline V gene, CDR1 is KGHSH and CDR2 is LQKENI. CDR3 length: 15 amino acids. Trimming took 3 bases from V and 9 from J; bases not matched to a gene: 11. Here the CDR3 reads CASSPPGQTLRPQHF. The CDR3, as DNA: TGTGCCAGCTCACCGCCGGGACAGACGTTACGGCCCCAGCATTTT.

This chain links TRBV28 with TRBJ1-1; the match to TRBD1 covers 8 bases. Germline trimming cut 4 bases from V and 5 bases from J; bases unmatched to any gene: 6. The CDR3 has 14 amino acids. Germline-derived CDR1 and CDR2 are MDHEN and SYDVKM. The CDR3 DNA reads as TGTGCCAGCAGTTCCAGGGGGCGCGGGACTGAAGCTTTCTTT. Translation gives CASSSRGRGTEAFF.

This sequence joins TRBV15 and TRBJ1-1, with TRBD1 matching 7 bases. V dropped 4 bases and J dropped 4; count of bases not matched to a gene: 6. This CDR3 contains 14 residues. CDR1 and CDR2 from the germline V gene are LNHNV and YYDKDF (reference sequence). The CDR3 protein is CATSNRQGFTEAFF. The CDR3 DNA reads TGTGCCACCAGCAACCGACAGGGTTTCACTGAAGCTTTCTTT.

The rearrangement links TRBV4-3 to TRBJ1-6; the D is unclear. There are 15 residues in the CDR3. V was clipped by 0 bases and J by 9 bases, with 12 bases between them. Germline V gene data show CDR1 as LGHNA and CDR2 as YSLEER. The CDR3 protein is CASSQDWAPASPLHF. In DNA, the CDR3 is TGCGCCAGCAGCCAAGATTGGGCGCCCGCTTCACCCCTCCACTTT.